One and the same sample provided the 21 T cell receptor beta chains below, sequenced in a study of blood T cell repertoires in COVID-19. The assay was immunoSEQ multiplex PCR, and TCRdb's table has in-frame clones only and misses some. The table has about 430,000 clones, over 75% seen once. The sample comprised PBMCs or T cells enriched from blood (not recorded which). The origin of the receptors is a young woman who had been exposed to COVID-19.

In its sample, this clone was seen a few times. The J gene is TRBJ2-7, the V gene TRBV9; 9 nucleotides match TRBD1. V was pared by 3 bases and J by 4 bases, with 5 bases of the junction left unmatched. CDR1 is SGDLS, CDR2 YYNGEE, per germline. The CDR3 extends over 14 amino acids. The CDR3 loop reads CASSEGTGYYEQYF. CDR3 in DNA: TGTGCCAGCAGCGAGGGGACAGGGTATTACGAGCAGTACTTC.

The chain has TRBV18 and TRBJ2-1; perhaps TRBD2 as D (7 bases). Germline V gene data show CDR1 as KGHSH and CDR2 as LQKENI. The CDR3 contains 14 residues. V lost 2 bases and J lost 10, with 15 bases in between. The CDR3 nucleotides are TGTGCCAGCTCACCAAGGCAAGGGGGGGGCGAGCAGTTCTTC. This translates into CASSPRQGGGEQFF.

V and J are TRBV12-5 and TRBJ1-1, with TRBD1 as a possible D gene (6 bases). Germline CDR1 is LGHNT and CDR2 is FRNRAP. With 0 bases removed from V and 2 bases from J, the gap between germline ends came to 13 bases. CDR3 size: 16 residues. The CDR3 reads CASGLVLGQLNTEAFF. The DNA for the CDR3 is TGTGCTAGTGGTTTGGTACTAGGACAGCTTAACACTGAAGCTTTCTTT.

The J gene is TRBJ2-1, the V gene TRBV18; TRBD1 agrees at 11 bases. This CDR3 region has 17 residues. Trimming cost V 0 bases and J 0 bases; bases outside gene matches: 1. Germline V gene data show CDR1 as KGHSH and CDR2 as LQKENI. CDR3 protein: CASSPPGTGGSYNEQFF. The CDR3 DNA sequence: TGTGCCAGCTCACCACCGGGGACAGGGGGCTCCTACAATGAGCAGTTCTTC.

The J gene is TRBJ1-5, the V gene TRBV28; 8 bases map to TRBD1. The CDR3 contains 15 residues. Germline values: CDR1 MDHEN, CDR2 SYDVKM. Losses at the gene ends were 7 bases for V and 6 bases for J; bases not matched to a gene: 11. CDR3 DNA: TGTGCCAGCATCGTGGGGCAGGGGGCGAGTCAGCCCCAGCATTTT. Translating it yields CASIVGQGASQPQHF.

The DNA for the CDR3 is TGTGCCAGCAGCGCGAACAGGGTTTCGGGGGGGAACACTGAAGCTTTCTTT. Its translation: CASSANRVSGGNTEAFF. The chain joins TRBV6-2 or TRBV6-3 to TRBJ1-1, with a possible D match to TRBD1 (6 bases). The CDR3 is 17 residues long. V lost 6 bases and J lost 1, with 21 bases in between. CDR1 and CDR2 from the germline V gene are MNHEY and SVGEGT.

Only a few counts were recorded for this clone. This chain joins TRBV12-5 and TRBJ2-1; 9 bases map to TRBD1. V was pared by 3 bases and J by 6 bases, with 3 bases of the junction left unmatched. The CDR3 sequence is 14 residues long. Germline V gene data show CDR1 as LGHNT and CDR2 as FRNRAP. Written as DNA, the CDR3 is TGTGCTAGTGGTTTTGGGGGACAGGGCAATGAGCAGTTCTTC. It is translated as CASGFGGQGNEQFF.

The chain has TRBV10-3 and TRBJ2-5, with D perhaps matching TRBD1 (5 bases). V lost 8 bases and J lost 1, with 8 bases in between. The CDR3 is 12 residues long. Germline V gene sequence: CDR1 ENHRY, CDR2 SYGVKD. CDR3 sequence: CAISTGQETQYF. The CDR3 DNA follows: TGTGCCATCTCCACAGGCCAAGAGACCCAGTACTTC.

This chain links TRBV3-1 (or the pseudogene TRBV3-2) with TRBJ2-3; D possibly corresponds to TRBD2 (5 bases). Germline CDR1 LGHDT, CDR2 YNNKEL (reference sequence). Trimming pared 6 bases from V and 6 bases from J, leaving 16 bases between. The CDR3 runs to 14 residues. DNA for the CDR3: TGTGCCAGCAGTCTTTCTGGCGCGGGCGATACGCAGTATTTT. Its protein product is CASSLSGAGDTQYF.

This chain uses TRBV6-5 with TRBJ2-7, with D perhaps TRBD2 (5 bases). V was cut by 8 bases and J by 3 bases, with 14 bases left in between. Germline loops: CDR1 MNHEY, CDR2 SVGAGI. This CDR3 comprises 13 residues. The CDR3 region has the DNA TGTGCCAGCCGTACCTTAGAGGGCTACGAGCAGTACTTC. Translating gives CASRTLEGYEQYF.

The V and J genes are TRBV28 and TRBJ1-1, with unresolved D. Germline assignment: CDR1 MDHEN and CDR2 SYDVKM. Deletions cut 4 bases from V and 7 bases from J, with 10 bases between. This CDR3 comprises 12 residues. The DNA for the CDR3 is TGTGCCAGCAGTTATGGTCGGGTTGAAGCTTTCTTT. It is translated as CASSYGRVEAFF. Full variable domain (remainder filled in from reference TRBV28 and TRBJ1-1): DVKVTQSSRYLVKRTGEKVFLECVQDMDHENMFWYRQDPGLGLRLIYFSYDVKMKEKGDIPEGYSVSREKKERFSLILESASTNQTSMYLCASSYGRVEAFFGQGTRLTVV.

This clone was picked up one time. The genes are TRBV5-4 and TRBJ1-1; D not certain. Germline CDR1 is SGHNT and CDR2 is YYREEE (reference sequence). Trimming cost V 5 bases and J 10 bases, with 12 bases left between them. CDR3 length equals 11 residues. CDR3 DNA sequence: TGTGCCAGCAGTCTTGGGGAGTCAGCTTTCTTT. Its translation: CASSLGESAFF.

The chain couples TRBV7-9 to TRBJ1-2; D ambiguous. CDR1 is SEHNR and CDR2 is FQNEAQ in the germline V gene (reference sequence). The CDR3 loop spans 19 amino acids. V lost 2 bases and J 11 bases, leaving 33 bases between the germline ends. The chain's CDR3 is CASSLWPITAPSAFLVYTF. The DNA for the CDR3 is TGTGCCAGCAGCTTATGGCCTATTACCGCCCCTAGCGCCTTTTTGGTGTACACCTTC. The complete variable domain, with remaining parts taken from reference TRBV7-9 and TRBJ1-2, reads DTGVSQNPRHKITKRGQNVTFRCDPISEHNRLYWYRQTLGQGPEFLTYFQNEAQLEKSRLLSDRFSAERPKGSFSTLEIQRTEQGDSAMYLCASSLWPITAPSAFLVYTFGSGTRLTVV.

The chain joins TRBV12-2 to TRBJ2-7; the tabulated D call, TRBD2, remains unverified against the DNA. TRBV12-2 is termed a pseudogene. There are 12 residues in the CDR3. CDR3 sequence (DNA): TGTGCAAGACCGCAATCGGTCCGGGAGCAGTACTTC. Protein sequence: CARPQSVREQYF.

Only one count was recorded for this clone. The V and J genes are TRBV19 and TRBJ1-2, with D maybe TRBD1 (6 bases). V dropped 4 bases and J dropped 3 bases, with 15 bases sitting between them. The germline V gene has CDR1 LNHDA and CDR2 SQIVND (reference sequence). This CDR3 is 15 amino acids long. CDR3 amino acids: CASSRATRGDYGYTF. The CDR3 nucleotides read TGTGCCAGTAGTAGGGCGACCAGGGGAGACTATGGCTACACCTTC.

As concerns this clone: The sample holds other DNA sequences that translate to the same CDR3. This rearrangement joins TRBV3-1 (or the pseudogene TRBV3-2) to TRBJ2-5, with D maybe TRBD2 (6 bases). Trimming left V 0 bases short and J 2 bases short, with 7 bases between. The CDR3 totals 14 residues. Germline V CDR1 and CDR2: LGHDT, YNNKEL (reference sequence). CDR3 loop: CASSQDRGQETQYF. DNA of the CDR3: TGTGCCAGCAGCCAAGATCGGGGGCAAGAGACCCAGTACTTC.

The V gene is TRBV7-2, the J gene TRBJ1-1; the D gene is possibly TRBD1 (5 bases). Trimming took off 8 bases at V and 5 bases at J, with 15 bases between the two ends. This CDR3 comprises 13 residues. Per the germline V gene, CDR1 is SGHTA and CDR2 is FQGNSA. The CDR3 DNA is TGTGCCAGCGACTGGGGGGGGAAAACTGAAGCTTTCTTT. Residues: CASDWGGKTEAFF. Using reference TRBV7-2 and TRBJ1-1 for the parts outside the CDR3, the full variable domain is GAGVSQSPSNKVTEKGKDVELRCDPISGHTALYWYRQSLGQGLEFLIYFQGNSAPDKSGLPSDRFSAERTGGSVSTLTIQRTQQEDSAVYLCASDWGGKTEAFFGQGTRLTVV.

DNA for the CDR3: TGTGCCAGCAGTATCCACAGGGGCGGCACTGAAGCTTTCTTT. It codes for CASSIHRGGTEAFF. The chain links TRBV28 to TRBJ1-1; 7 bases map to TRBD1. Unmatched junction bases numbered 7, after V lost 5 bases and J lost 4 bases. CDR3 length equals 14 residues. The V gene's germline CDR1 is MDHEN and CDR2 SYDVKM.

This rearrangement joins TRBV29-1 to TRBJ2-5, with D perhaps given as TRBD1 or TRBD2 (7 bases each). Between the trimmed V and J ends, which lost 7 bases and 2 bases, there was a span of 11 bases. This CDR3 spans 12 amino acids. Looked up from germline, CDR1 is SQVTM and CDR2 is ANQGSEA. CDR3 sequence reads: CSGGGQQETQYF. The DNA of the CDR3 is TGCAGCGGGGGGGGACAGCAAGAGACCCAGTACTTC.

Only one count was recorded for this clone. The chain joins TRBV19 to TRBJ1-5; 8 bases are a match to TRBD1. The ends lost 5 bases at V and 4 bases at J; junction bases unmatched: 10. The CDR3 contains 16 residues. Germline CDR1 LNHDA, CDR2 SQIVND (reference sequence). CDR3 coding DNA: TGTGCCAGTAGTCTCCTGAGTACAGGGGGGAATCAGCCCCAGCATTTT. Protein: CASSLLSTGGNQPQHF.

The V gene is TRBV28, the J gene TRBJ2-2; D is possibly TRBD1 (5 bases). Trimming took off 3 bases at V and 14 bases at J, with 16 bases between the two ends. The CDR3 is 13 amino acids. Per the germline V gene, CDR1 is MDHEN and CDR2 is SYDVKM. The CDR3 loop is CASSFIRASNLFF. The CDR3 DNA is TGTGCCAGCAGTTTCATCAGGGCTTCTAATCTGTTTTTT.